A selection of T cell receptor beta chains follows, all from one sample in a study of cytomegalovirus exposure and HLA in healthy donors. This table comes from immunoSEQ multiplex PCR, and its TCRdb copy is limited to in-frame clones, with some not included. The data show around 120,000 clones, just under 75% seen once. The sequencing input was PBMCs. The receptors shown here come from a man in his fifties or sixties in good health and CMV-seropositive. The CDR3 runs from the conserved cysteine through the conserved F or W. The order of the fields is D gene, J gene, CDR3 length, clone size, V gene, CDR3 DNA, CDR3 protein. A D gene is named only where the DNA matches it firmly. Some rows have no size entry. The others give once, few or many, or a class for an expanded clone.

>.|TRBJ2-1|15|few|TRBV11-2
TGTGCCAGCAGCCTATCCGCGGGGTCCTACAATGAGCAGTTCTTC
CASSLSAGSYNEQFF
>TRBD2|TRBJ2-5|14|.|TRBV7-9
TGTGCCGGAATGACTAGCGGGGTACAAGAGACCCAGTACTTC
CAGMTSGVQETQYF
>.|TRBJ2-1|15|.|TRBV27
TGTGCCAGCAGTTTTAAGGGGCCTCTGGCGTGGGAGCAGTTCTTC
CASSFKGPLAWEQFF
>TRBD2|TRBJ2-3|15|.|TRBV7-9
TGTGCCAGCAGCTCCGGACTAGCTTACACAGATACGCAGTATTTT
CASSSGLAYTDTQYF
>.|TRBJ2-1|15|.|TRBV15
TGTGCCACCAGCCCCGAGCGGGCTTATTACAATGAGCAGTTCTTC
CATSPERAYYNEQFF
>TRBD1|TRBJ1-2|14|.|TRBV19
TGTGCCAGTCGGGGGGACAGGAGGAACTATGGCTACACCTTC
CASRGDRRNYGYTF
>TRBD1|TRBJ1-5|17|.|TRBV19
TGTGCCAGTAGCAATAGCGGGACAGCCAGTATGGGGCAGCCCCAGCATTTT
CASSNSGTASMGQPQHF
>.|TRBJ2-5|15|.|TRBV7-2
TGTGCCAGCAGCTTAGGGGCCGTGCCTGAAGAGACCCAGTACTTC
CASSLGAVPEETQYF
>TRBD2|TRBJ2-7|15|.|TRBV18
TGTGCCAGCTCACCACGGGCTAGCGGGGGCTACGAGCAGTACTTC
CASSPRASGGYEQYF
>.|TRBJ2-5|15|.|TRBV6-6
TGTGCCAGCAGTTACCGGGACTCCTCTGCGGAGACCCAGTACTTC
CASSYRDSSAETQYF
>.|TRBJ2-7|14|.|TRBV6-5
TGTGCCAGCAGTTACCGGCCAGGGCTCGACGAGCAGTACTTC
CASSYRPGLDEQYF
>TRBD2|TRBJ2-1|15|.|TRBV7-3
TGTGCCAGCAGCTTAAATGGCGGGGGGGCCTCTGAGCAGTTCTTC
CASSLNGGGASEQFF
>TRBD2|TRBJ2-7|15|once|TRBV9
TGTGCCAGCAGCGCGTCTAGCGGGGGAGCCTACGAGCAGTACTTC
CASSASSGGAYEQYF
>TRBD1|TRBJ2-5|17|.|TRBV5-1
TGCGCCAGCAGCTTGGTATTACAGGGGGTTTCTCGAGAGACCCAGTACTTC
CASSLVLQGVSRETQYF
>.|TRBJ1-2|11|few|TRBV2
TGTGCCAGCAGTGACCCATATGGCTACACCTTC
CASSDPYGYTF
>TRBD1|TRBJ1-1|18|.|TRBV4-1
TGCGCCAGCAGCTTGGGGACAGGGCCAAGTCTAATGAACACTGAAGCTTTCTTT
CASSLGTGPSLMNTEAFF
>.|TRBJ2-7|13|.|TRBV6-1
TGTGCCAGCAGCCTAGAGGCAGGGGACGAGCAGTACTTC
CASSLEAGDEQYF